The rows below give T cell receptor beta chains drawn from one sample of a study of response to subunit inactivated influenza vaccine. Via MiXCR, TCRdb re-called the RT-PCR reads, giving one row per CDR3 protein. The sample consists of a few hundred thousand distinct CDR3 sequences, 12% to 15% of them appearing once. Source: PBMCs from blood, taken about 11 days after vaccination. All receptors come from a man aged 45 to 65 who received an inactivated influenza vaccine. Both conserved end residues are part of each CDR3. The D gene is left open where the match is weak. The listing skips clone size in some rows; elsewhere it reads once, few, many or a size class.

j_call v_call clone_size d_call cdr3_aa cdr3_nt
TRBJ2-7 TRBV6-1 few TRBD1 CASSRAGQGFYEQYF TGTGCCAGCAGTCGGGCGGGACAGGGGTTCTACGAGCAGTACTTC
TRBJ2-3 TRBV7-2 few TRBD2 CASSLGGTRRNTQYF TGTGCCAGCAGCTTAGGGGGGACTAGACGTAATACGCAGTATTTT
TRBJ2-4 TRBV20-1 - - CSARDQLNIQYF TGCAGTGCTAGAGATCAGTTAAACATTCAGTACTTC
TRBJ2-6 TRBV6-1 - - CASSPLGRPLSANVLTF TGTGCCAGCAGTCCCCTCGGGCGTCCGCTTAGTGCCAACGTCCTGACTTTC
TRBJ2-7 TRBV20-1 - TRBD2 CSARDRPRLAAPYEQYF TGCAGTGCTAGAGATCGGCCTCGACTAGCGGCTCCCTACGAGCAGTACTTC
TRBJ2-7 TRBV7-9 once TRBD2 CASSLPSGRHNEQYF TGTGCCAGCAGCTTGCCCAGCGGGAGACACAATGAGCAGTACTTC
TRBJ2-7 TRBV20-1 few TRBD1 CSASQGTGGVYEQYF TGCAGTGCTAGCCAAGGGACAGGGGGAGTCTACGAGCAGTACTTC
TRBJ2-7 TRBV11-2 - - CASRKLQGSEQYF TGTGCCAGCAGAAAATTACAGGGTAGCGAGCAGTACTTC
TRBJ2-1 TRBV20-1 few TRBD2 CSARDYRGGTYNEQFF TGCAGTGCTAGAGATTATCGCGGGGGGACGTACAATGAGCAGTTCTTC
TRBJ2-5 TRBV20-1 many TRBD2 CSASYSGDQETQYF TGCAGTGCTAGTTATAGCGGGGACCAAGAGACCCAGTACTTC
TRBJ2-2 TRBV7-6 - - CASSLSVGAALRAGELFF TGTGCCAGCAGCTTAAGTGTTGGGGCAGCCCTACGAGCCGGGGAGCTGTTTTTT
TRBJ2-6 TRBV11-2 - TRBD1 CASSRQGIVSGANVLTF TGTGCCAGCAGCAGACAGGGGATAGTATCTGGGGCCAACGTCCTGACTTTC
TRBJ1-3 TRBV4-3 many - CASSPNPGTSGNTIYF TGCGCCAGCAGCCCTAACCCCGGGACCTCTGGAAACACCATATATTTT
TRBJ2-5 TRBV11-2 few - CASSSYRDLQETQYF TGTGCCAGCAGCTCGTACAGGGACCTTCAAGAGACCCAGTACTTC
TRBJ1-5 TRBV20-1 few - CSATKIDSNQPQHF TGCAGTGCTACTAAGATTGATAGCAATCAGCCCCAGCATTTT
TRBJ2-1 TRBV7-2 - - CASSPVSFSYNEQFF TGTGCCAGCAGCCCTGTCTCGTTCTCCTACAATGAGCAGTTCTTC
TRBJ2-2 TRBV2 - - CASLGETANTGELFF TGTGCCAGCTTGGGTGAGACTGCGAACACCGGGGAGCTGTTTTTT
TRBJ1-1 TRBV29-1 - - CSAGDPPAREAFF TGCAGCGCTGGGGATCCTCCGGCACGTGAAGCTTTCTTT
TRBJ2-5 TRBV11-2 few TRBD2 CASSARLTSGETQYF TGTGCCAGCAGCGCACGTTTAACTAGCGGAGAGACCCAGTACTTC
TRBJ2-1 TRBV12-3/TRBV12-4 - TRBD2 CASSPFSGGADEQFF TGTGCCAGCAGTCCCTTTAGCGGGGGGGCAGATGAGCAGTTCTTC
TRBJ2-6 TRBV18 few - CASSPQRAGNLAGANVLTF TGTGCCAGCTCACCACAGAGGGCAGGGAATTTGGCTGGGGCCAACGTCCTGACTTTC
TRBJ2-2 TRBV19 - - CASSMVRGENTGELFF TGTGCCAGTAGTATGGTGCGGGGAGAGAACACCGGGGAGCTGTTTTTT
TRBJ2-7 TRBV5-5 - TRBD1 CASSPRGGTGYYEQYF TGTGCCAGCAGCCCCCGGGGCGGGACAGGGTATTACGAGCAGTACTTC
TRBJ2-1 TRBV6-2/TRBV6-3 - TRBD2 CASRSTSGLYNEQFF TGTGCCAGCAGATCGACTAGCGGGCTTTACAATGAGCAGTTCTTC
TRBJ1-2 TRBV12-3/TRBV12-4 - - CASTNGTPYGYTF TGTGCCAGCACCAACGGGACCCCATATGGCTACACCTTC
TRBJ2-3 TRBV29-1 - TRBD2 CSGQTSGRPDTQYF TGCAGCGGTCAGACTAGCGGTCGCCCCGATACGCAGTATTTT
TRBJ2-1 TRBV29-1 - - CSASPGALNNEQFF TGCAGCGCGTCTCCAGGAGCCCTAAACAATGAGCAGTTCTTC
TRBJ1-6 TRBV12-3/TRBV12-4 many - CASSFDWVQGHSPLHF TGTGCCAGCAGTTTCGATTGGGTTCAGGGACATTCACCCCTCCACTTT
TRBJ2-1 TRBV29-1 few - CSVERWDHEQFF TGCAGCGTTGAACGCTGGGACCATGAGCAGTTCTTC
TRBJ2-3 TRBV7-2 - - CASSLKRLIDTQYF TGTGCCAGCAGCTTAAAGCGGCTAATCGATACGCAGTATTTT